The clone carrying this TCR beta chain was counted a few times. The sample is drawn from a study of spatial heterogeneity in lung cancer. Study in general: Untreated early-stage non-small cell lung cancer patients, 65 to 90 in total, were the donors.

Time point defined: blood at routine non-recurrence follow-up after resection. In germline, CDR1 is MNHEY, CDR2 SVGEGT. This CDR3 comprises 14 residues. V was clipped by 6 bases and J by 2 bases; unmatched bases: 6. MiXCR, run by TCRdb on the 5' RACE reads, gives a single entry per CDR3 protein. Of approximately 93,000 distinct CDR3 sequences listed, 15% to 20% were seen once; the top ten hold around a fifth. This clonotype was obtained from a male donor with early-stage non-small cell lung cancer. The gene calls are TRBV6-2 or TRBV6-3 and TRBJ2-7; 8 nucleotides line up with TRBD2. The sample in question was PBMCs, obtained at follow-up. The CDR3 coding sequence is TGTGCCAGCAGCTCCGGACTAGCCGCCTACGAGCAGTACGTC. Residues: CASSSGLAAYEQYV.